These 18 T cell receptor beta chains were sequenced from one sample in a study of shared clonotypes between healthy human individuals. Assay used: immunoSEQ multiplex PCR; TCRdb lists only in-frame clones, some missing. The sample holds roughly 2 million clones; 95% are singletons and the top ten take more than 0.1%. Sequencing used naive CD4+ T cells sorted from blood. Noted subset: CD45RA+ positively selected. Receptor source: a man aged 18 to 29 in good health.

The table lists this clone with many counts. In the same sample, other DNA sequences code for this CDR3. The V call is TRBV18, the J call TRBJ1-1, with D possibly being TRBD1 (6 bases). Trimming removed 6 bases from V and 5 bases from J, with 13 bases in between. Germline assignment: CDR1 KGHSH and CDR2 LQKENI. The CDR3 sequence is 13 residues long. CDR3 in amino acids: CASSPQGLTEAFF. The CDR3 DNA follows: TGTGCCAGCTCGCCGCAGGGGTTAACTGAAGCTTTCTTT.

This clone was seen just once. V is TRBV25-1 and J is TRBJ2-1; D might be TRBD1 (5 bases). The V and J ends lost 4 bases and 4 bases respectively, with 14 bases between them. This CDR3 comprises 15 residues. Per germline, CDR1 MGHDK and CDR2 SYGVNS. The CDR3, as DNA: TGTGCCAGCAGTGGGGGCGGCCTCGGGTACAATGAGCAGTTCTTC. Residues: CASSGGGLGYNEQFF.

The chain carries TRBV5-5 and TRBJ2-7; D is undetermined. The CDR3 extends over 9 amino acids. Germline V gene lookup returns CDR1 SGHKS and CDR2 YYEKEE (reference sequence). DNA of the CDR3: TGTGCTGGGCCTGACGAGCAGTACTTC. Protein product: CAGPDEQYF. Full variable domain (remainder filled in from reference TRBV5-5 and TRBJ2-7): DAGVTQSPTHLIKTRGQQVTLRCSPISGHKSVSWYQQVLGQGPQFIFQYYEKEERGRGNFPDRFSARQFPNYSSELNVNALLLGDSALYLCAGPDEQYFGPGTRLTVT.

This rearrangement joins TRBV2 to TRBJ2-2, with a possible D match to TRBD1 (5 bases). V lost 7 bases and J lost 6, with 18 bases in between. Per the germline V gene, CDR1 is SNHLY and CDR2 is FYNNEI. The CDR3 has 15 amino acids. CDR3 region: CASTRAGYVAGELFF. The CDR3 DNA reads as TGTGCCAGCACCCGGGCAGGGTATGTCGCCGGGGAGCTGTTTTTT.

V usage is TRBV5-1 and J usage is TRBJ2-1; 9 nucleotides align to TRBD1. Germline lookup yields CDR1 SGHRS and CDR2 YFSETQ. The CDR3 is 16 amino acids. V lost 4 bases and J lost 4; bases outside the gene matches: 9. CDR3: CASSELPGQGYNEQFF. In DNA, the CDR3 is TGCGCCAGCAGCGAGCTCCCGGGACAGGGATACAATGAGCAGTTCTTC.

Remarks on this clone: The identical CDR3 is also encoded by other nucleotide sequences in the sample. The chain links TRBV29-1 to TRBJ2-1, with TRBD2 identical over 12 bases. Germline CDR1 SQVTM, CDR2 ANQGSEA. CDR3 size: 15 residues. Trimming cost V 3 bases and J 7 bases; bases outside gene matches: 7. The DNA for the CDR3 is TGCAGCGTTGAGGCCCTAGCGGGGGGGCTAAATGAGCAGTTCTTC. Encoded protein: CSVEALAGGLNEQFF.

The chain is built from TRBV7-3 and TRBJ1-1, with 9 bases identical to TRBD1. J gave up 1 base and V 8 bases, and 5 bases lay outside the gene matches. The CDR3 sequence is 14 residues long. Germline-derived CDR1 and CDR2 are SGHTA and FQGTGA. CDR3 protein: CASGLGQGNTEAFF. CDR3 DNA sequence: TGTGCCAGCGGTCTGGGACAGGGGAACACTGAAGCTTTCTTT.

The V gene is TRBV6-6, the J gene TRBJ1-1; maybe TRBD1 (5 bases). The V gene lost 0 bases and the J gene lost 6 bases, with 17 bases spanning the gap. This CDR3 contains 16 residues. The germline gives CDR1 MNHNY, CDR2 SVGAGI (reference sequence). The CDR3 DNA is TGTGCCAGCAGTTACTCGGAGGTCCCCACGGGGGCTGAAGCTTTCTTT. This codes for CASSYSEVPTGAEAFF.

The V gene is TRBV19, the J gene TRBJ1-5; D remains ambiguous. The CDR3 runs 14 residues. Trimming removed 5 bases from V and 0 bases from J, with 8 bases in between. The germline CDR1 and CDR2 sequences are LNHDA and SQIVND (reference sequence). DNA of the CDR3: TGTGCCAGTAGTTCAGGACTTAGCAATCAGCCCCAGCATTTT. Protein: CASSSGLSNQPQHF.

The chain combines TRBV2 with TRBJ2-5; D gene unclear. Trimming removed 3 bases from V and 5 bases from J, with 13 bases in between. Germline V gene sequence: CDR1 SNHLY, CDR2 FYNNEI. CDR3 length equals 14 residues. Here the CDR3 reads CASSDQPMGETQYF. The CDR3 DNA sequence: TGTGCCAGCAGTGATCAACCCATGGGGGAGACCCAGTACTTC.

This clone has only one observation. The chain carries TRBV10-3 and TRBJ1-1; D possibly corresponds to TRBD1 (5 bases). V lost 3 bases and J lost 3, with 11 bases in between. Germline V gives CDR1 ENHRY, CDR2 SYGVKD. This CDR3 spans 14 amino acids. The CDR3 sequence: CAISDSSGHTEAFF. In nucleotides, the CDR3 is TGTGCCATCAGTGATTCATCGGGACACACTGAAGCTTTCTTT.

The rearrangement uses TRBV6-5 and TRBJ2-5; TRBD2 matches at 10 bases. The CDR3 length is 15 residues. Germline lookup yields CDR1 MNHEY and CDR2 SVGAGI. Trimming at V came to 4 bases and at J to 5 bases, leaving 7 bases not matched to a gene. The CDR3 region has the DNA TGTGCCAGCAGTTCGCGAGCGGGGGGGCCCGAGACCCAGTACTTC. This codes for CASSSRAGGPETQYF.

The rearrangement uses TRBV5-6 and TRBJ1-3; no definite D call. Trimming cost V 7 bases and J 4 bases, with 12 bases left between them. The CDR3 runs 13 residues. Germline CDR1 reads SGHDT; CDR2 reads YYEEEE. Written as DNA, the CDR3 is TGTGCCAGCGCCGAGGGTACAGGAAACACCATATATTTT. Translating it yields CASAEGTGNTIYF.

The V gene is TRBV30, the J gene TRBJ2-2; 12 nucleotides match TRBD2. The ends lost 3 bases at V and 5 bases at J; junction bases unmatched: 7. The germline V gene encodes CDR1 GTSNPN and CDR2 SVGIG (reference sequence). The CDR3 totals 16 residues. CDR3 region: CAWRRLAGVGTGELFF. The CDR3 DNA is TGTGCCTGGAGAAGACTAGCGGGGGTAGGGACCGGGGAGCTGTTTTTT. Looking up the rest from reference TRBV30 and TRBJ2-2 gives the full variable domain: SQTIHQWPATLVQPVGSPLSLECTVEGTSNPNLYWYRQAAGRGLQLLFYSVGIGQISSEVPQNLSASRPQDRQFILSSKKLLLSDSGFYLCAWRRLAGVGTGELFFGEGSRLTVL.

The chain recombines TRBV5-6 with TRBJ1-2; 11 nucleotides agree with TRBD1. This CDR3 region has 18 residues. V gave up 2 bases and J gave up 0 bases; unmatched junction bases: 9. In germline, CDR1 is SGHDT, CDR2 YYEEEE. As DNA, the CDR3 is TGTGCCAGCAGCTTAAAGGACAGGGGGCCCTTATCTAACTATGGCTACACCTTC. Protein sequence: CASSLKDRGPLSNYGYTF.

The rearrangement joins TRBV11-3 to TRBJ2-7, with D perhaps being TRBD1 or TRBD2 (5 bases each). The CDR3 covers 15 residues. Germline loops: CDR1 SGHNT, CDR2 YENEEA. V lost 5 bases to trimming and J lost 4 bases, with 18 bases between them. This chain's CDR3 is CASSHWGNLCYEQYF. Here the CDR3 DNA reads TGTGCCAGCAGCCATTGGGGGAACTTGTGTTACGAGCAGTACTTC.

The chain recombines TRBV5-6 with TRBJ1-6, with D unresolved. This CDR3 has 15 residues. Germline values: CDR1 SGHDT, CDR2 YYEEEE. The germline V and J ends were trimmed by 3 bases and 7 bases, with 14 bases remaining between them. The CDR3 DNA sequence: TGTGCCAGCAGCTCCCGAAGGGTATGGAATTCACCCCTCCACTTT. Translation: CASSSRRVWNSPLHF.

The rearrangement uses TRBV9 and TRBJ2-3; 9 nucleotides match TRBD2. The germline gives CDR1 SGDLS, CDR2 YYNGEE. V lost 3 bases to trimming and J lost 2 bases; unmatched junction nucleotides: 4. CDR3 length: 15 amino acids. The CDR3 reads CASSGGLANTDTQYF. CDR3 bases: TGTGCCAGCAGCGGGGGACTAGCAAACACAGATACGCAGTATTTT.